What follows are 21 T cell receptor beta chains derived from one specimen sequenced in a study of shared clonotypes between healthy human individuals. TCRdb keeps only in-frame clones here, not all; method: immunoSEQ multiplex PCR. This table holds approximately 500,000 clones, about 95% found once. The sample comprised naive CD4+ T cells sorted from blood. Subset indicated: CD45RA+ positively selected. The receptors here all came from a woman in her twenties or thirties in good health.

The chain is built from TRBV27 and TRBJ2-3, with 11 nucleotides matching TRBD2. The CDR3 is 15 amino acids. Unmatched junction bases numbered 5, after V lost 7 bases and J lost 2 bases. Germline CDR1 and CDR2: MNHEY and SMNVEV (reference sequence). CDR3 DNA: TGTGCCAGCAAACTAGCGGGAGTTAACACAGATACGCAGTATTTT. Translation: CASKLAGVNTDTQYF.

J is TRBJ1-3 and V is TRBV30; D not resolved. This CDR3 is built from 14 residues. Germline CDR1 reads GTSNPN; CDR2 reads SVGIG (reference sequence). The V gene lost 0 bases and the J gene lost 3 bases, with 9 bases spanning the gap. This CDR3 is CAWSVLSIGNTIYF. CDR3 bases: TGTGCCTGGAGTGTACTTAGTATTGGAAACACCATATATTTT.

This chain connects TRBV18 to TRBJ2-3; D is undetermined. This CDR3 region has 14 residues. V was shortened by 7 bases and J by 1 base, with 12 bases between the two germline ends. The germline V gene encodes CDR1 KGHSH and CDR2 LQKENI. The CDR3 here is CASCSTIGTDTQYF. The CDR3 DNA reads TGTGCCAGCTGCAGTACCATTGGCACAGATACGCAGTATTTT.

The CDR3 sequence: CASSSEGVVETQYF. The CDR3 DNA sequence: TGTGCCAGCAGCTCCGAGGGGGTGGTGGAGACCCAGTACTTC. V gene TRBV7-2 combines with J gene TRBJ2-5, with D possibly matching TRBD1 (6 bases). V was shortened by 4 bases and J by 5 bases, with 14 bases between the two germline ends. Looked up from germline, CDR1 is SGHTA and CDR2 is FQGNSA. This CDR3 has 14 residues. The full variable domain, with the rest looked up from reference TRBV7-2 and TRBJ2-5, is GAGVSQSPSNKVTEKGKDVELRCDPISGHTALYWYRQSLGQGLEFLIYFQGNSAPDKSGLPSDRFSAERTGGSVSTLTIQRTQQEDSAVYLCASSSEGVVETQYFGPGTRLLVL.

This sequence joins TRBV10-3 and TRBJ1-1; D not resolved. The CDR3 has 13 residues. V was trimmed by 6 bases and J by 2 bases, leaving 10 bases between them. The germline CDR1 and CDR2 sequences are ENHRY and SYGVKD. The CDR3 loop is CAIRMDLNTEAFF. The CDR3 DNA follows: TGTGCCATCAGAATGGACCTCAACACTGAAGCTTTCTTT.

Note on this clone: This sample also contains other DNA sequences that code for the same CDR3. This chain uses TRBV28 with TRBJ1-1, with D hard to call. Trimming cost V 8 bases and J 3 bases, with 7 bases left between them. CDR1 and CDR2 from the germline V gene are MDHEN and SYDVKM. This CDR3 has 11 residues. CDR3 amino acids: CASSLHTEAFF. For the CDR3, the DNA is TGTGCCAGCTCGCTTCACACTGAAGCTTTCTTT. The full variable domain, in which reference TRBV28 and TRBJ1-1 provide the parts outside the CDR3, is DVKVTQSSRYLVKRTGEKVFLECVQDMDHENMFWYRQDPGLGLRLIYFSYDVKMKEKGDIPEGYSVSREKKERFSLILESASTNQTSMYLCASSLHTEAFFGQGTRLTVV.

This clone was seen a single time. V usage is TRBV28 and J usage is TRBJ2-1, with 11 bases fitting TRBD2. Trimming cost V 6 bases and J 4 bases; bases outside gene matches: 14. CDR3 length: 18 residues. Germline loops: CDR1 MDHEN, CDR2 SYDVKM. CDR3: CASRPSDRGLAEYNEQFF. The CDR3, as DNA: TGTGCCAGCAGGCCATCCGACAGGGGACTAGCGGAATACAATGAGCAGTTCTTC.

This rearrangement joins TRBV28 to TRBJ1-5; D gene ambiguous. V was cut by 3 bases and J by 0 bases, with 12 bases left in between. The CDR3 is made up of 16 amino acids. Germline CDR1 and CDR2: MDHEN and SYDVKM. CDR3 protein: CASSFFPSLSNQPQHF. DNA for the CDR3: TGTGCCAGCAGTTTTTTTCCCAGTCTTAGCAATCAGCCCCAGCATTTT.

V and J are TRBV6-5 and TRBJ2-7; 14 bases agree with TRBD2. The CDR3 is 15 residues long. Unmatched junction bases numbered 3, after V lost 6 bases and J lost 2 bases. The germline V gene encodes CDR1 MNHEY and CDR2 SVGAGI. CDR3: CASSSGLAGAYEQYF. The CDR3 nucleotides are TGTGCCAGCAGCTCGGGACTAGCGGGGGCCTACGAGCAGTACTTC.

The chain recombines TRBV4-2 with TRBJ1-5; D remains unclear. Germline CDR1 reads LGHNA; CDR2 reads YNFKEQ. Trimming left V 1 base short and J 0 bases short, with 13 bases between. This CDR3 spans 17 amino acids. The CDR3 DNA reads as TGTGCCAGCAGCCAAGTCGGTCCTGGAGATAGCAATCAGCCCCAGCATTTT. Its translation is CASSQVGPGDSNQPQHF.

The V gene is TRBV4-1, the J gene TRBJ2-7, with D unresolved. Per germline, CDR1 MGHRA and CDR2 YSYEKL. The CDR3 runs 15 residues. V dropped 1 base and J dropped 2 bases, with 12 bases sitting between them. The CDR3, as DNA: TGCGCCAGCAGCCAAGTGCATGGGAAGGCCTACGAGCAGTACTTC. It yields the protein CASSQVHGKAYEQYF.

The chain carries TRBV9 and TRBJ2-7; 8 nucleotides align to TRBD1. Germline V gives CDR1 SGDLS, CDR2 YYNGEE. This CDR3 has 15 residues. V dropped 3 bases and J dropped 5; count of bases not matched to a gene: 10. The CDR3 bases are TGTGCCAGCAGCGCCACCGGGGACAGGCTCCACGAGCAGTACTTC. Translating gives CASSATGDRLHEQYF.

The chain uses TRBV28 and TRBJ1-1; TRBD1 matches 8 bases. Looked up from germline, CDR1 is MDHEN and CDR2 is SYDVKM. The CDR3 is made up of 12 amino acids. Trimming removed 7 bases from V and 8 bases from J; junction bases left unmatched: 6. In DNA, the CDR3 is TGTGCCAGCACTTCACGGACAGGGGAAGCTTTCTTT. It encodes CASTSRTGEAFF. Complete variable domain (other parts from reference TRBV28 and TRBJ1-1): DVKVTQSSRYLVKRTGEKVFLECVQDMDHENMFWYRQDPGLGLRLIYFSYDVKMKEKGDIPEGYSVSREKKERFSLILESASTNQTSMYLCASTSRTGEAFFGQGTRLTVV.

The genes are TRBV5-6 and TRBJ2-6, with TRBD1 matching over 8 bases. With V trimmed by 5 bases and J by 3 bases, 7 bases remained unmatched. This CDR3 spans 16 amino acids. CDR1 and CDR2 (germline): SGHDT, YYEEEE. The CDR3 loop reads CASSYDRGDGANVLTF. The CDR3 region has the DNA TGTGCCAGCAGTTACGACAGGGGCGATGGGGCCAACGTCCTGACTTTC.

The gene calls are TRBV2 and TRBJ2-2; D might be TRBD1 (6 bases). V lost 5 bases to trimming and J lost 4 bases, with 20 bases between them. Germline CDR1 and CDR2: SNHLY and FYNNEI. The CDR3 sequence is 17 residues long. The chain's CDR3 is CASSLLTDRWATGELFF. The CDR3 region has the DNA TGTGCCAGCAGTCTCCTTACAGACAGGTGGGCCACCGGGGAGCTGTTTTTT.

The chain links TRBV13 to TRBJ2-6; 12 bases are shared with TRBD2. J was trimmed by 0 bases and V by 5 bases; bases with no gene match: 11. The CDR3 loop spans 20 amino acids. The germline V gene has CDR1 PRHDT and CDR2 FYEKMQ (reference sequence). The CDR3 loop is CASSPGTSGWASSGANVLTF. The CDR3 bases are TGTGCCAGCAGCCCTGGGACTAGCGGGTGGGCGTCCTCTGGGGCCAACGTCCTGACTTTC.

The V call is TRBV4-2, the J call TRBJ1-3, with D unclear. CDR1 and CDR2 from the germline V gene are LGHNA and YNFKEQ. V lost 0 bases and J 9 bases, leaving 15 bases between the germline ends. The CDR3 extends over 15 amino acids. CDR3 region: CASSQEDDGRGTIYF. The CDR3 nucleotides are TGTGCCAGCAGCCAAGAGGACGACGGTCGGGGCACCATATATTTT.

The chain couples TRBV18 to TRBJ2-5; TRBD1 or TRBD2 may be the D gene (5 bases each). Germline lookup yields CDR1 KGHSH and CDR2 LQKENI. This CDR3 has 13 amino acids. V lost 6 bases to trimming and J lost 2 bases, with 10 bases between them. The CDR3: CASSGDLQETQYF. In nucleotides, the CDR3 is TGTGCCAGCTCCGGGGACCTACAAGAGACCCAGTACTTC.

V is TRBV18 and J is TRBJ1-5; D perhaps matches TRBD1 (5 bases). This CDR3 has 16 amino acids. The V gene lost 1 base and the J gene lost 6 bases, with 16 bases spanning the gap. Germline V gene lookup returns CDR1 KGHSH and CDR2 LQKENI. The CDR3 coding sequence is TGTGCCAGCTCACCACAATCGGGCCAGGGCGGTCAGCCCCAGCATTTT. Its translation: CASSPQSGQGGQPQHF.

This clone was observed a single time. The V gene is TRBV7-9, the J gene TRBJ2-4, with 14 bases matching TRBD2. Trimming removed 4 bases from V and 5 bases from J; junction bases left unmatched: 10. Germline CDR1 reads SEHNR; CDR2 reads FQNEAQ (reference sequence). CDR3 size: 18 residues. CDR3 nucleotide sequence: TGTGCCAGCAGCTCGTGGACTAGCGGGAGGTGGGGTGAAAACATTCAGTACTTC. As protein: CASSSWTSGRWGENIQYF.

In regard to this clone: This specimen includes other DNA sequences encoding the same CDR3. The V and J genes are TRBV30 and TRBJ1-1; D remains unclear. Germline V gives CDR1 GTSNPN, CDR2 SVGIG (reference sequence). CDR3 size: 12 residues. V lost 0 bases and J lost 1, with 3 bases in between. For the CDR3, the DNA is TGTGCCTGGAGTGTGAGGAACACTGAAGCTTTCTTT. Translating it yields CAWSVRNTEAFF. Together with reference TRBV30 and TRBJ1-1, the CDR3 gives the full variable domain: SQTIHQWPATLVQPVGSPLSLECTVEGTSNPNLYWYRQAAGRGLQLLFYSVGIGQISSEVPQNLSASRPQDRQFILSSKKLLLSDSGFYLCAWSVRNTEAFFGQGTRLTVV.